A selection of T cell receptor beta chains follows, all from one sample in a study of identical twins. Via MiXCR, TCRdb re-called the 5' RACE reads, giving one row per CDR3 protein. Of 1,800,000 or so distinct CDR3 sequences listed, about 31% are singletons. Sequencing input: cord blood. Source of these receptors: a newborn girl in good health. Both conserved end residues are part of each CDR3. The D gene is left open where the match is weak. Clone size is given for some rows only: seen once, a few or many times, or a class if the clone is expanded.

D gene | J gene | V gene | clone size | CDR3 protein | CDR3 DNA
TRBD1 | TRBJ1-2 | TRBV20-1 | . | CSAREDRDNYGYTF | TGCAGTGCTAGAGAGGACAGGGATAACTATGGCTACACCTTC
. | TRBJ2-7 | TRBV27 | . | CASSWDINYEQYF | TGTGCCAGCAGTTGGGACATAAACTACGAGCAGTACTTC
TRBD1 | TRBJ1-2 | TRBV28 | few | CASSRRDRGPNYGYTF | TGTGCCAGCAGCCGCCGGGACAGGGGTCCTAACTATGGCTACACCTTC
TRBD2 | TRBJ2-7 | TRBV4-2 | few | CASSQEGTSGTYEQYF | TGTGCCAGCAGCCAAGAAGGGACTAGCGGGACCTACGAGCAGTACTTC
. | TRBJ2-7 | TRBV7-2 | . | CASSLLEAQYF | TGTGCCAGCAGCTTACTAGAGGCCCAGTACTTC
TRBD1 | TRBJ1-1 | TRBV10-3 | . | CAISGTGEWEAFF | TGTGCCATCAGTGGGACAGGGGAGTGGGAAGCTTTCTTT
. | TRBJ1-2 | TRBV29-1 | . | CSVVQGVGYTF | TGCAGCGTTGTACAGGGTGTCGGCTACACCTTC
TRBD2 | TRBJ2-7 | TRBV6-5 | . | CASSYASGSEYEQYF | TGTGCCAGCAGTTACGCTAGCGGGAGTGAATACGAGCAGTACTTC
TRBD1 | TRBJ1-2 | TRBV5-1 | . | CASSAGQGVGYTF | TGCGCCAGCAGCGCGGGACAGGGGGTTGGCTACACCTTC
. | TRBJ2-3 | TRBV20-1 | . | CSARNEQGDTQYF | TGCAGTGCTAGAAATGAACAGGGCGATACGCAGTATTTT
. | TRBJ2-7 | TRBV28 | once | CASRIGTSYNEQYF | TGTGCCAGCCGAATCGGTACTTCCTACAATGAGCAGTACTTC
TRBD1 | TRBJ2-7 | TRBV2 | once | CASRRPGQSYEQYF | TGTGCCAGCAGGCGACCGGGACAGTCCTACGAGCAGTACTTC
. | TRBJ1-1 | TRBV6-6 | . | CASTSRGRANTEAFF | TGTGCCAGCACTTCGCGGGGTAGGGCGAACACTGAAGCTTTCTTT
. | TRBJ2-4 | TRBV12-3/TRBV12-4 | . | CASSPLGGGRNKSIQYF | TGTGCCAGCAGTCCGCTAGGGGGGGGGCGGAATAAAAGCATTCAGTACTTC
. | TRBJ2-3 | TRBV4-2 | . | CASSRNLRDWTGDTQYF | TGTGCCAGCAGCCGAAACCTCCGGGACTGGACGGGGGATACGCAGTATTTT
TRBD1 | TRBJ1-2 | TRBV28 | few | CASSSQGGDYGYTF | TGTGCCAGCAGTTCCCAGGGGGGGGACTATGGCTACACCTTC
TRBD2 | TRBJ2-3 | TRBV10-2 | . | CASRSPSGERHTQYF | TGCGCCAGCAGATCCCCTAGCGGGGAAAGGCATACGCAGTATTTT
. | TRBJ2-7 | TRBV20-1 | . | CSATTGKQYF | TGCAGTGCTACAACAGGGAAGCAGTACTTC
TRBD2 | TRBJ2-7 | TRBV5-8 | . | CASSLAGGATPYEQYF | TGTGCCAGCAGCTTGGCCGGGGGGGCCACCCCCTACGAGCAGTACTTC
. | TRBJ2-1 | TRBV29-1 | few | CSVGRASNNEQFF | TGCAGCGTTGGACGGGCCAGTAACAATGAGCAGTTCTTC
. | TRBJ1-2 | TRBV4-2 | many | CASSQGQGSYGYTF | TGTGCCAGCAGCCAAGGGCAGGGGTCATATGGCTACACCTTC
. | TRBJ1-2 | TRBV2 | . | CAIDGTGYGYTF | TGTGCCATCGATGGTACAGGTTATGGCTACACCTTC
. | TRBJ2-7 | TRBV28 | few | CASKGPGYEQYF | TGTGCCAGCAAGGGACCGGGCTACGAGCAGTACTTC
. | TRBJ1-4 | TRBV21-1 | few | CASSGKLFF | TGTGCCAGCAGCGGGAAACTGTTTTTT
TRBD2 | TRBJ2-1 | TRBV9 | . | CASSVGTVGLADSYNEQFF | TGTGCCAGCAGCGTAGGGACAGTCGGACTAGCGGATTCCTACAATGAGCAGTTCTTC
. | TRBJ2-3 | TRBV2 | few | CASSERGLGADTQYF | TGTGCCAGCAGTGAAAGGGGTCTAGGAGCAGATACGCAGTATTTT
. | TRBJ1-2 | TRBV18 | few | CASSQTLQEGYGYTF | TGTGCCAGCTCACAAACTCTACAGGAGGGATATGGCTACACCTTC
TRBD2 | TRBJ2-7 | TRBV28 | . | CASNRAGGPSGLADEQYF | TGTGCCAGCAATCGAGCGGGAGGGCCTTCGGGGCTAGCAGATGAGCAGTACTTC
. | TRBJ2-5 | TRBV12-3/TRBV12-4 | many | CASSLSGQYQETQYF | TGTGCCAGCAGTTTATCCGGACAGTACCAAGAGACCCAGTACTTC
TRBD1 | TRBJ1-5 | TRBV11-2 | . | CASSSRTGTAQPQHF | TGTGCCAGCAGCTCCCGGACAGGGACGGCTCAGCCCCAGCATTTT
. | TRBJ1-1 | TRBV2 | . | CAATVAGQTEAFF | TGTGCCGCCACGGTGGCAGGGCAAACTGAAGCTTTCTTT
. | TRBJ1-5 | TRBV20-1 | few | CSARDAKAGNQPQHF | TGCAGTGCTAGAGATGCCAAGGCGGGCAATCAGCCCCAGCATTTT
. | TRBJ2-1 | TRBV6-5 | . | CASSSGLSDEQFF | TGTGCCAGCAGTTCCGGACTGTCCGATGAGCAGTTCTTC
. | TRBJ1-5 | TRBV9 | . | CASSVQVEGGPQHF | TGTGCCAGCAGCGTCCAGGTAGAGGGGGGGCCCCAGCATTTT
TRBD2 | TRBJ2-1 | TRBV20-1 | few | CSARSMGTRGYNEQFF | TGCAGTGCTCGTTCTATGGGGACTAGGGGGTACAATGAGCAGTTCTTC
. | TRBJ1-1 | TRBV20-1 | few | CSARTVGTEAFF | TGCAGTGCTAGGACAGTTGGCACTGAAGCTTTCTTT
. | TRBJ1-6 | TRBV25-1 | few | CASNRADSPLHF | TGTGCCAGCAACAGGGCGGATTCACCCCTCCACTTT
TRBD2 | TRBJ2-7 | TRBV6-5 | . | CASSTRYSSGSSYNEQYF | TGTGCCAGCAGTACACGATACTCTAGCGGAAGCTCCTACAATGAGCAGTACTTC
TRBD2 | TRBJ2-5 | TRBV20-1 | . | CSARDQVFSGRGRETQYF | TGCAGTGCTAGAGATCAGGTTTTTAGCGGGAGAGGAAGAGAGACCCAGTACTTC
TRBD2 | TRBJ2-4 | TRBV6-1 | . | CASTSGEPILAKNIQYF | TGTGCCAGCACTAGCGGCGAGCCCATACTAGCCAAAAACATTCAGTACTTC
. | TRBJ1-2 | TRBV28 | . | CASRLRGLTNYGYTF | TGTGCCAGCAGACTCCGGGGCCTTACTAACTATGGCTACACCTTC
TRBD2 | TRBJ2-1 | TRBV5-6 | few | CASSFKRGVDIFNEQFF | TGTGCCAGCAGCTTCAAGCGGGGAGTGGATATTTTCAATGAGCAGTTCTTC
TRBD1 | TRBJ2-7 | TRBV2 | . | CASTSQGTSYEQYF | TGTGCCAGCACCTCACAGGGGACCTCCTACGAGCAGTACTTC
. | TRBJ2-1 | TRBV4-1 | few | CASSPGARESYNEQFF | TGCGCCAGCAGCCCGGGCGCCAGGGAATCCTACAATGAGCAGTTCTTC
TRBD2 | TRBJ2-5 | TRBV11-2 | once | CASSQPTSGGPQGTQYF | TGTGCCAGCAGCCAACCGACTAGCGGGGGGCCCCAAGGGACCCAGTACTTC
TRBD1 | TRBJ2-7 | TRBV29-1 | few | CSVVRDRGGEQYF | TGCAGCGTTGTCCGGGACAGGGGAGGCGAGCAGTACTTC
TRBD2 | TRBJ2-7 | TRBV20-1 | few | CSARDGTSLRSSYEQYF | TGCAGTGCTAGAGATGGGACTAGCCTCAGGAGCTCCTACGAGCAGTACTTC
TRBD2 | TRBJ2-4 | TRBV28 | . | CASSPLGGVENIQYF | TGTGCCAGCAGTCCCCTTGGGGGGGTTGAAAACATTCAGTACTTC
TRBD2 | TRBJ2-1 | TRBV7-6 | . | CASSLSSGVSLPYNEPFF | TGTGCCAGCAGCTTAAGTAGCGGGGTCTCCCTCCCCTACAATGAGCCGTTCTTC
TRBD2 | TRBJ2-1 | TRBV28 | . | CASSGVAGGPRGYNEQFF | TGTGCCAGCAGTGGGGTAGCGGGAGGGCCAAGGGGTTACAATGAGCAGTTCTTC
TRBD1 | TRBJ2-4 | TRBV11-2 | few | CASSLEAGGWNIQYF | TGTGCCAGCAGCTTAGAGGCAGGGGGCTGGAACATTCAGTACTTC
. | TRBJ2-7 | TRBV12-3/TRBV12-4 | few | CASSRTTNYEQYF | TGTGCCAGCAGCCGGACTACTAATTACGAGCAGTACTTC
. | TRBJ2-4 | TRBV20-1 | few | CSATRRWGVFENIQYF | TGCAGTGCTACCCGACGGTGGGGGGTTTTCGAAAACATTCAGTACTTC
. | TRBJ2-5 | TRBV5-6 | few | CASSRKGGLAQYF | TGTGCCAGCAGTAGAAAGGGGGGTTTGGCCCAGTACTTC
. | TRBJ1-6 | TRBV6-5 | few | CASSYLNPYNSPLHF | TGTGCCAGCAGTTACCTTAACCCCTATAATTCACCCCTCCACTTT
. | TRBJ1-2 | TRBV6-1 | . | CASSEAGLNYGYTF | TGTGCCAGCAGTGAAGCAGGACTTAACTATGGCTACACCTTC
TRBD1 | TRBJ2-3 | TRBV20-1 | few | CSGGTGLTDTQYF | TGCAGTGGCGGGACAGGGCTCACAGATACGCAGTATTTT
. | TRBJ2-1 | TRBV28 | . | CASSSVPGGVATSYNEQFF | TGTGCCAGCAGTTCGGTCCCCGGTGGAGTGGCGACCTCCTACAATGAGCAGTTCTTC
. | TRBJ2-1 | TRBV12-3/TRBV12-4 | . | CASTLVRGNEQFF | TGTGCCAGCACCCTCGTCAGGGGCAATGAGCAGTTCTTC